The 8 T cell receptor beta chains below come from one sample, sequenced in a study of T cell changes during pregnancy in multiple sclerosis. TCRdb's table, derived via immunoSEQ multiplex PCR, lists solely in-frame clones and lacks some. Of some 56,000 clones in the sample, about 90% were seen once. Source: CD4+ T cells from peripheral blood mononuclear cells, taken after pregnancy. The receptors come from a female donor with multiple sclerosis, enrolled in a pregnancy study.

CDR3 DNA sequence: TGCGCCAGCAGCGTCCGGACAAGGGAAGAGACCCAGTACTTC. This sequence encodes CASSVRTREETQYF. The gene calls are TRBV5-1 and TRBJ2-5, with a possible D match to TRBD1 (5 bases). The germline CDR1 and CDR2 sequences are SGHRS and YFSETQ. V was clipped by 4 bases and J by 3 bases, with 13 bases between them. The CDR3 spans 14 residues.

This chain links TRBV18 with TRBJ1-6, with D possibly matching TRBD1 (6 bases). The germline V gene has CDR1 KGHSH and CDR2 LQKENI. V shed 5 bases and J shed 6 bases, with 23 bases lying between them. The length of the CDR3 is 18 residues. The CDR3 nucleotides are TGTGCCAGCTCATCCCCCTCCGTCCAGGGGTCTGGTAATTCACCCCTCCACTTT. Its translation is CASSSPSVQGSGNSPLHF. The full variable domain, rest sourced from reference TRBV18 and TRBJ1-6, is NAGVMQNPRHLVRRRGQEARLRCSPMKGHSHVYWYRQLPEEGLKFMVYLQKENIIDESGMPKERFSAEFPKEGPSILRIQQVVRGDSAAYFCASSSPSVQGSGNSPLHFGNGTRLTVT.

V gene TRBV4-3 combines with J gene TRBJ1-1, with 8 bases that match TRBD1. The CDR3 covers 15 residues. In germline, CDR1 is LGHNA, CDR2 YSLEER. V gave up 4 bases and J gave up 0 bases; unmatched junction bases: 4. The CDR3 spells CASSRGTGMNTEAFF. CDR3 nucleotides: TGCGCCAGCAGCCGCGGGACAGGCATGAACACTGAAGCTTTCTTT.

The V and J genes are TRBV5-6 and TRBJ1-5; 12 bases are a match to TRBD1. This CDR3 spans 17 amino acids. Per the germline V gene, CDR1 is SGHDT and CDR2 is YYEEEE. J lost 7 bases, V lost 2 bases, and 10 bases had no gene match. Written as DNA, the CDR3 is TGTGCCAGCAGCTTATTCGGGACAGGGGGCGCAGGACAGCCCCAGCATTTT. Translating it yields CASSLFGTGGAGQPQHF.

V is TRBV19 and J is TRBJ2-3; 12 bases agree with TRBD2. The CDR3 covers 15 residues. In germline, CDR1 is LNHDA, CDR2 SQIVND (reference sequence). V shed 6 bases and J 6 bases; nucleotides not matched to a gene: 7. As DNA, the CDR3 is TGTGCCAGTAGCCCTAGCGGGGGGGCCGTCGATACGCAGTATTTT. Translating it yields CASSPSGGAVDTQYF.

This chain connects TRBV27 to TRBJ1-2; D is unclear. Looked up from germline, CDR1 is MNHEY and CDR2 is SMNVEV (reference sequence). The CDR3 is made up of 15 amino acids. The V end lost 0 bases, the J end lost 5 bases, and 13 bases lay between the germline ends. CDR3 sequence reads: CASSLSVNQVYGYTF. The CDR3 bases are TGTGCCAGCAGTTTATCGGTTAACCAGGTGTATGGCTACACCTTC.

Written as DNA, the CDR3 is TGTGCCTGGAGTTCTGGCGGGGGCCTTAATGAAAAACTGTTTTTT. Its protein is CAWSSGGGLNEKLFF. This chain connects TRBV30 to TRBJ1-4, with D possibly matching TRBD1 (6 bases). The V and J ends lost 2 bases and 4 bases respectively, with 14 bases between them. This CDR3 has 15 amino acids. The germline V gene encodes CDR1 GTSNPN and CDR2 SVGIG (reference sequence).

This chain connects TRBV7-7 to TRBJ1-2, with no clear D. V dropped 5 bases and J dropped 1 base, with 8 bases sitting between them. CDR3 length: 13 residues. CDR1 and CDR2 (germline): SSHAT, FNYEAQ (reference sequence). CDR3 sequence (DNA): TGTGCCAGCAGCCCTGGGCTTAACTATGGCTACACCTTC. It yields the protein CASSPGLNYGYTF.